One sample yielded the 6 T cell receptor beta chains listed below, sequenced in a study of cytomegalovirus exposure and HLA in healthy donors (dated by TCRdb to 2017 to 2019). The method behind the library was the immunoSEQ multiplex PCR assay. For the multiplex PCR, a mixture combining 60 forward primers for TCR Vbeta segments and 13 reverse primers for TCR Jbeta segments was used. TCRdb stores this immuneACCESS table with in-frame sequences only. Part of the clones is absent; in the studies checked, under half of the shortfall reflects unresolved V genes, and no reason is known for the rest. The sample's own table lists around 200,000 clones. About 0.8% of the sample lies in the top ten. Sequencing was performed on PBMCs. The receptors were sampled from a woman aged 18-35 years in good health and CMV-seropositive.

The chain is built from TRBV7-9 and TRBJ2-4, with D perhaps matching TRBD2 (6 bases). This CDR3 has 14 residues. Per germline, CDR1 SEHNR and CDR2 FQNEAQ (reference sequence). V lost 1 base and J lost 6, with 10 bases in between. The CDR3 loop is CASSLGGLRNIQYF. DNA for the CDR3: TGTGCCAGCAGCTTAGGGGGACTTAGAAACATTCAGTACTTC.

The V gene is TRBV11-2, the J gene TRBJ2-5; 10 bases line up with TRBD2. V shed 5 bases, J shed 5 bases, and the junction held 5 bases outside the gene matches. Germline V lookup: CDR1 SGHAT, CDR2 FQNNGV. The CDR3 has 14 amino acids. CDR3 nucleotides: TGTGCCAGCAGCCTAGCGGGAGCTTTGGAGACCCAGTACTTC. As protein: CASSLAGALETQYF.

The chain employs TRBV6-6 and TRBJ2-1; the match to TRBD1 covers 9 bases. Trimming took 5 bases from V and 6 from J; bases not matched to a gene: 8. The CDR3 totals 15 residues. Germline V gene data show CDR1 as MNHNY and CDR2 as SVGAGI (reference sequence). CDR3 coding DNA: TGTGCCAGCAGTCTCGGACAGGGGAACTTCAATGAGCAGTTCTTC. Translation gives CASSLGQGNFNEQFF.

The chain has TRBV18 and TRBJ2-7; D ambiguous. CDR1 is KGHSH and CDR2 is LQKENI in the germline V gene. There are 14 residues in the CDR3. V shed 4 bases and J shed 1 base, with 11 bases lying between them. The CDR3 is CASSLLDSSYEQYF. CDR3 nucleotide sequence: TGTGCCAGCTCACTTTTAGACTCTTCCTACGAGCAGTACTTC. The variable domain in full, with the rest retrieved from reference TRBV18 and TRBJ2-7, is NAGVMQNPRHLVRRRGQEARLRCSPMKGHSHVYWYRQLPEEGLKFMVYLQKENIIDESGMPKERFSAEFPKEGPSILRIQQVVRGDSAAYFCASSLLDSSYEQYFGPGTRLTVT.

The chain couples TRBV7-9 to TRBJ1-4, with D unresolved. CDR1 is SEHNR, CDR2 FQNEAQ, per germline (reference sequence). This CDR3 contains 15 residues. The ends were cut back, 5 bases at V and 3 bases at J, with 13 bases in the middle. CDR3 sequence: CASSPRGRPNEKLFF. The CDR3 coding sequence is TGTGCCAGCAGCCCCCGGGGTCGTCCTAATGAAAAACTGTTTTTT.

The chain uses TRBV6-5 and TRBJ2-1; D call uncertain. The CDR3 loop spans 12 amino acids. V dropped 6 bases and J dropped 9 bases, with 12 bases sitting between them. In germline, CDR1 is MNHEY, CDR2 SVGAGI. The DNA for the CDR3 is TGTGCCAGCAGGCCTGGCGGCGGTGAGCAGTTCTTC. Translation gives CASRPGGGEQFF.